The 2 T cell receptor beta chains below all came from one sample that was sequenced in a study of cytomegalovirus exposure and HLA in healthy donors (dated by TCRdb to 2015 to 2018). Receptor libraries were prepared by the immunoSEQ multiplex PCR assay. The multiplex PCR relied on a mix of 60 forward primers for TCR Vbeta segments and 13 reverse primers for TCR Jbeta segments. The table comes from immuneACCESS by way of TCRdb, which keeps in-frame sequences with V and J called. Part of the clones is missing from these tables; in studies checked, under half for an unresolved V gene and the rest for unknown reasons. This sample is represented by about 200,000 clones; around nine tenths of them were singletons. Approximately 1.5% of the sample is taken by the ten largest. The specimen was PBMCs. These receptors all come from a woman between 18 and 29 years old in good health and CMV-seronegative.

J is TRBJ2-7 and V is TRBV30; D may be TRBD1 (5 bases). The V gene lost 5 bases and the J gene lost 3 bases, with 11 bases spanning the gap. This CDR3 is 12 amino acids long. Per the germline V gene, CDR1 is GTSNPN and CDR2 is SVGIG (reference sequence). CDR3 nucleotides: TGTGCCTGGGGAGTTACAGGCTACGAGCAGTACTTC. Protein: CAWGVTGYEQYF.

V and J are TRBV7-8 and TRBJ2-1; D possibly corresponds to TRBD2 (6 bases). V lost 3 bases and J lost 2, with 8 bases in between. Germline CDR1 SGHVS, CDR2 FQNEAQ. The CDR3 is made up of 14 amino acids. The CDR3 is CASSFRTTYNEQFF. CDR3 sequence (DNA): TGTGCCAGCAGCTTTCGGACTACCTACAATGAGCAGTTCTTC.